These T cell receptor beta chains were read from a single sample in a study of chemoradiotherapy in HPV16-positive cancers. The method was immunoSEQ multiplex PCR; TCRdb's version includes in-frame clones alone and lacks a portion of them. The data show 9,200 or so clones, roughly four fifths seen once. The specimen was tumor tissue, collected from a patient who underwent chemoradiotherapy. The receptor source for this set is a human donor with HPV-associated anogenital cancer. CDR3s include the opening cysteine and the closing phenylalanine or tryptophan. D genes are given only for firm matches. Clone size appears in some rows only: once, few, many, or a class for an expanded clone.

d_gene,v_gene,abundance,j_gene,CDR3aa,CDR3nt
TRBD2,TRBV13,.,TRBJ2-7,CASSLLGTSGRGTYEQYF,TGTGCCAGCAGCCTACTAGGGACTAGCGGGAGGGGGACCTACGAGCAGTACTTC
TRBD1,TRBV4-3,.,TRBJ1-3,CASSQDRTGALNTIYF,TGCGCCAGCAGCCAAGATCGGACAGGAGCTCTAAACACCATATATTTT
.,TRBV21-1,once,TRBJ1-5,CASSKETARQPQHF,TGTGCCAGCAGCAAAGAGACAGCGAGGCAGCCCCAGCATTTT
.,TRBV19,few,TRBJ1-1,CATIPGGISRTEAFF,TGTGCCACTATTCCTGGGGGCATATCTAGGACTGAAGCTTTCTTT
TRBD1,TRBV9,.,TRBJ1-1,CASSNDRGGTEAFF,TGTGCCAGCAGCAACGACAGGGGTGGGACTGAAGCTTTCTTT
.,TRBV7-9,.,TRBJ2-5,CASSFVGETQYF,TGTGCCAGCAGCTTCGTCGGTGAGACCCAGTACTTC
TRBD2,TRBV5-1,.,TRBJ2-3,CASGLAGPTDTQYF,TGCGCCAGCGGACTAGCGGGGCCCACAGATACGCAGTATTTT
TRBD1,TRBV7-2,few,TRBJ1-5,CASSPGTVHQPQHF,TGTGCCAGCAGCCCCGGGACAGTGCATCAGCCCCAGCATTTT
.,TRBV7-6,once,TRBJ2-1,CASSPGGSGQFF,TGTGCCAGCAGCCCAGGCGGTAGCGGGCAGTTCTTC
.,TRBV29-1,few,TRBJ2-7,CSVGVPYEQYF,TGCAGCGTTGGCGTCCCCTACGAGCAGTACTTC
.,TRBV11-3,few,TRBJ1-4,CASSQRDLGEKLFF,TGTGCCAGCAGCCAGAGGGACCTCGGGGAAAAACTGTTTTTT
.,TRBV9,.,TRBJ2-3,CASSSFVHTDTQYF,TGTGCCAGCAGCTCGTTCGTCCACACAGATACGCAGTATTTT
.,TRBV29-1,.,TRBJ2-3,CSVEHNTDTQYF,TGCAGCGTTGAGCACAACACAGATACGCAGTATTTT
.,TRBV29-1,.,TRBJ2-5,CSVTGHDQETQYF,TGCAGCGTAACGGGACACGACCAAGAGACCCAGTACTTC
.,TRBV19,.,TRBJ1-2,CASSIAATGTVNYGYTF,TGTGCCAGTAGTATAGCTGCAACCGGGACGGTTAACTATGGCTACACCTTC
.,TRBV28,.,TRBJ2-7,CASNGDPYEQYF,TGTGCCAGCAATGGGGATCCCTACGAGCAGTACTTC
.,TRBV11-2,.,TRBJ2-1,CASTPGNSVSNEQFF,TGTGCCAGCACCCCAGGGAATTCGGTGAGCAATGAGCAGTTCTTC
.,TRBV6-6,.,TRBJ1-3,CASSYRGFSGNTIYF,TGTGCCAGCAGTTACAGGGGCTTCTCTGGAAACACCATATATTTT
.,TRBV4-1,.,TRBJ1-4,CASSSLGATNEKLFF,TGCGCCAGCAGCTCCTTAGGGGCCACTAATGAAAAACTGTTTTTT
TRBD1,TRBV7-2,.,TRBJ1-1,CASSPDRGGPEAFF,TGTGCCAGCAGCCCCGACAGGGGGGGGCCTGAAGCTTTCTTT
.,TRBV21-1,.,TRBJ1-6,CASSKSGGAQGPYNSPLHF,TGTGCCAGCAGCAAATCCGGCGGGGCACAGGGACCCTATAATTCACCCCTCCACTTT
.,TRBV7-6,.,TRBJ2-7,CASSPGVRAHEQYF,TGTGCCAGCAGCCCTGGGGTCAGGGCTCACGAGCAGTACTTC
.,TRBV9,.,TRBJ2-2,CASSVTASPINGELFF,TGTGCCAGCAGCGTAACGGCCTCCCCCATAAACGGGGAGCTGTTTTTT
TRBD1,TRBV7-9,.,TRBJ1-1,CASSLRTGNTEAFF,TGTGCCAGCAGCTTACGGACAGGGAACACTGAAGCTTTCTTT
TRBD2,TRBV7-3,.,TRBJ2-5,CASSDSGSGETQYF,TGTGCCAGCAGCGATAGCGGGAGTGGAGAGACCCAGTACTTC
.,TRBV11-3,.,TRBJ2-7,CASSLPSRYEQYF,TGTGCCAGCAGCCTACCATCTCGTTACGAGCAGTACTTC
TRBD2,TRBV7-2,.,TRBJ2-1,CASSLSGGDFFEQFF,TGTGCCAGCAGCCTTAGCGGGGGGGACTTCTTTGAGCAGTTCTTC
.,TRBV11-3,few,TRBJ2-7,CASSLEHSSYEQYF,TGTGCCAGCAGCTTAGAGCATAGCTCCTACGAGCAGTACTTC
.,TRBV19,.,TRBJ1-3,CATGLLSGNTIYF,TGTGCCACCGGACTGCTCTCTGGAAACACCATATATTTT
.,TRBV28,.,TRBJ1-5,CASGGRGIQPQHF,TGTGCCAGCGGTGGTAGGGGTATCCAGCCCCAGCATTTT